The present TCR beta chain was sequenced within a study of OX40 agonist ivuxolimab in advanced cancers. Study in general: Checkpoint inhibitors had been given previously to approximately 41% of patients. Whole-study findings and limits: The CD4+ and CD8+ T cells in the blood had expanded clonally by week 6 at 0.1 to 3.0 mg/kg. Researchers report that CD8+ T cells had, on average, more expanded clones than CD4+.

The table came from immunoSEQ multiplex PCR; TCRdb's copy has only in-frame clones and leaves some out. This repertoire shows about 110,000 clones, approximately 90% found once; its top ten account for 0.4% to 0.6%. Details on this clone: Its antigen is undetermined.

Specimen: CD4+ or CD8+ T cells sorted from blood, collected in a trial of the OX40 agonist ivuxolimab. The receptor's source is an adult with an advanced solid tumor such as melanoma, head and neck, liver or kidney cancer.

CDR3 region: CASSLWLRTGDYEQYF. DNA of the CDR3: TGTGCCAGCAGTTTATGGCTCAGGACAGGCGACTACGAGCAGTACTTC. This sequence joins TRBV28 and TRBJ2-7, with TRBD1 matching 7 bases. The CDR3 extends over 16 amino acids. V shed 0 bases and J 3 bases; nucleotides not matched to a gene: 8. Germline lookup yields CDR1 MDHEN and CDR2 SYDVKM.